This T cell receptor (beta chain) was found in a study of T-cell reconstitution after alpha-beta-depleted transplantation in children. This clonotype came up many times. Preparation of the TCRbeta library used unique molecular identifiers. TCRdb reprocessed the PCR reads via MiXCR and lists one record per CDR3 protein. The sample contains 500,000 or so distinct CDR3 sequences, approximately 29% of which appear only once. Trimming took 1 base from V and 7 from J; bases not matched to a gene: 6. This CDR3 is 15 amino acids long. CDR1 is MGHRA, CDR2 YSYEKL, per germline. The sample in question was PBMCs from the stem cell graft donor, obtained from the stem cell graft. This clonotype was sampled from a human donor who donated a stem cell graft to a child with aplastic anemia. The chain links TRBV4-1 to TRBJ1-5; 8 bases fit TRBD1. The CDR3 loop reads CASSQGDRGLQPQHF. CDR3 nucleotides: TGCGCCAGCAGCCAAGGTGACAGGGGATTGCAGCCCCAGCATTTT.